The TCR beta chain under discussion was sequenced for a study of blood T cell repertoires in COVID-19. This CDR3 region has 13 residues. CDR1 and CDR2 from the germline V gene are SGHNT and YENEEA. J lost 7 bases, V lost 10 bases, and 7 bases had no gene match. TCRdb keeps only in-frame clones here, not all; method: immunoSEQ multiplex PCR. The table shows more than 150,000 clones, with 60% to 80% occurring only once. V and J are TRBV11-3 and TRBJ1-2, with 12 positions matching TRBD1. The TCR comes from a woman in her seventies with acute or convalescent COVID-19. The sequenced material came from peripheral blood. CDR3 residues: CANRDRGRGGYTF. DNA for the CDR3: TGTGCCAACCGGGACAGGGGGCGCGGTGGCTACACCTTC.